The clone carrying this TCR beta chain showed up just a few times. Its cognate antigen is unknown. The library was made from cDNA and included unique molecular identifiers. Once roughly 0.95 to 10 million T cells were used, hundreds of thousands of cDNA molecules resulted. TCRdb re-analysed the PCR reads in MiXCR, keeping a single row per CDR3 protein. The table lists 800,000 to 950,000 distinct CDR3 sequences, roughly 50% of them singletons, with 4.6% in the top ten. This CDR3 is 13 amino acids long. The V gene lost 6 bases and the J gene lost 3 bases, with 12 bases spanning the gap. Germline CDR1 SGHTA, CDR2 FQGTGA. The record originates from a study of post-analysis software for immune sequencing data. Study context: There were relapsing-remitting, secondary progressive and progressive-relapsing multiple sclerosis among the disease courses included.

Study findings and constraints: Normalized Chao1 diversity was significantly lower in multiple sclerosis patients than in controls. Among about 5 TRBV segments more frequent in patients than controls were TRBV5-6, TRBV5-1 and TRBV20-1.

The TCR originated in a girl between 5 and 17 years old with multiple sclerosis. The chain has TRBV7-3 and TRBJ2-7; unclear D gene. Source material: blood. This CDR3 reads CASSSRIGYEQYF. The CDR3 bases are TGTGCCAGCAGTTCCCGCATAGGCTACGAGCAGTACTTC.